Many counts were recorded for the clone carrying this T cell receptor beta chain. Its matching antigen is unknown. The data originate from a study of T-cell reconstitution after alpha-beta-depleted transplantation in children. Findings of the study overall: There were reportedly several hundred expanded graft clones from which alpha-beta T cells came about two months after transplant.

Per the germline V gene, CDR1 is MNHEY and CDR2 is SVGEGT. V was trimmed by 0 bases and J by 0 bases, leaving 11 bases between them. The CDR3 consists of 16 residues. This sample's TCRbeta library carried unique molecular identifier barcodes. TCRdb redid the calling of the PCR reads with MiXCR, one entry per CDR3 protein. The sample includes a few hundred thousand distinct CDR3 sequences, 11% of them seen just once. V gene TRBV6-2 or TRBV6-3 combines with J gene TRBJ1-2; maybe TRBD1 (5 bases). The specimen comprised peripheral blood, sampled 180 days after TCRalphabeta/CD19-depleted stem cell transplant. The clonotype comes from a male patient aged 2-15 years who had a stem cell transplant for chronic granulomatous disease, so the T cells may come from the graft donor. The CDR3 loop is CASSYSRDGPNYGYTF. The CDR3 region has the DNA TGTGCCAGCAGTTACTCGAGGGACGGTCCTAACTATGGCTACACCTTC.